The 11 T cell receptor beta chains presented below share a single source sample, sequenced in a study of blood T cell repertoires in COVID-19 (TCRdb year 2020). Receptor amplification or capture employed the immunoSEQ multiplex PCR assay. Entries here come from immuneACCESS through TCRdb and include only in-frame sequences with V and J called. Some clones fail to appear in such tables; in the studies checked, an unresolved V gene covers under half of the shortfall, and the cause of the remainder is unknown. The sample table holds 200,000 to 250,000 clones, of which about 88% were seen once. The ten largest clones add up to more than 8.5% of the sample. Sequencing was performed on peripheral blood. The receptors here all came from a woman aged 50 to 60 with COVID-19, enrolled during active disease.

This clone was seen only once. DNA of the CDR3: TGCGCCAGCAGCTATTCTAGCGGGGGGCCCCCCCCAGATACGCAGTATTTT. This sequence encodes CASSYSSGGPPPDTQYF. V gene TRBV4-3 combines with J gene TRBJ2-3; 11 bases fit TRBD2. With V trimmed by 5 bases and J by 4 bases, 11 bases remained unmatched. The CDR3 loop spans 17 amino acids. The germline CDR1 and CDR2 sequences are LGHNA and YSLEER.

This chain connects TRBV25-1 to TRBJ2-2; D is uncertain. From germline, CDR1 is MGHDK and CDR2 SYGVNS. The CDR3 is made up of 12 amino acids. Trimming removed 6 bases from V and 6 bases from J, with 8 bases in between. CDR3 amino acids: CASRRAAGELFF. CDR3 DNA sequence: TGTGCCAGCAGAAGAGCCGCCGGGGAGCTGTTTTTT.

This chain links TRBV7-2 with TRBJ2-7, with 9 bases that match TRBD2. Per germline, CDR1 SGHTA and CDR2 FQGNSA. The CDR3 runs 17 residues. Trimming removed 1 base from V and 2 bases from J; junction bases left unmatched: 9. CDR3 bases: TGTGCCAGCAGCTTAGGTAGTGGCGGGGGGGGCCCCTACGAGCAGTACTTC. It yields the protein CASSLGSGGGGPYEQYF. Combining the CDR3 with reference TRBV7-2 and TRBJ2-7 gives the whole variable domain GAGVSQSPSNKVTEKGKDVELRCDPISGHTALYWYRQSLGQGLEFLIYFQGNSAPDKSGLPSDRFSAERTGGSVSTLTIQRTQQEDSAVYLCASSLGSGGGGPYEQYFGPGTRLTVT.

The chain joins TRBV5-4 to TRBJ2-5, with D perhaps matching TRBD1 (5 bases). CDR1 and CDR2 from the germline V gene are SGHNT and YYREEE (reference sequence). V lost 1 base, J lost 5 bases, and 6 bases lay in between. The CDR3 sequence is 12 residues long. CDR3 DNA sequence: TGTGCCAGCAGCTTGCCAGGGGAGACCCAGTACTTC. Protein: CASSLPGETQYF.

The rearrangement links TRBV9 to TRBJ2-5; tentative D call: TRBD2 (5 bases). The CDR3 extends over 14 amino acids. CDR1 and CDR2 from the germline V gene are SGDLS and YYNGEE. V was pared by 0 bases and J by 1 base, with 7 bases between. The CDR3 here is CASSVAGFQETQYF. The CDR3 DNA follows: TGTGCCAGCAGCGTAGCGGGATTCCAAGAGACCCAGTACTTC.

The chain links TRBV4-1 to TRBJ2-5, with TRBD2 identical over 16 bases. Germline CDR1 reads MGHRA; CDR2 reads YSYEKL. The V segment lost 4 bases and the J segment 3 bases; nucleotides outside the gene matches: 14. CDR3 length equals 20 residues. CDR3 protein: CASSRIWTGTSGGAEETQYF. The CDR3 DNA reads as TGCGCCAGCAGCCGGATTTGGACCGGGACTAGCGGGGGGGCCGAAGAGACCCAGTACTTC.

The V gene is TRBV6-4, the J gene TRBJ2-7; D unclear. The germline CDR1 and CDR2 sequences are MRHNA and SNTAGT. The CDR3 is 10 amino acids. CDR3 loop: CASSDNAIKV. Here the CDR3 DNA reads TGTGCCAGCAGTGATAATGCTATTAAGGTC.

The CDR3 protein is CASSLALAGNYGYTF. The CDR3 coding sequence is TGTGCCAGCAGCTTAGCCCTCGCGGGTAACTATGGCTACACCTTC. This sequence joins TRBV7-9 and TRBJ1-2; D is uncertain. This CDR3 comprises 15 residues. V was cut by 0 bases and J by 1 base, with 9 bases left in between. Germline CDR1 and CDR2: SEHNR and FQNEAQ (reference sequence).

The chain combines TRBV2 with TRBJ2-7, with 7 bases lining up with TRBD1. CDR1 SNHLY and CDR2 FYNNEI come from the germline V gene. The length of the CDR3 is 14 residues. J was trimmed by 7 bases and V by 5 bases; bases with no gene match: 11. The CDR3 protein is CASSHPFRGWEQYF. The CDR3 coding sequence is TGTGCCAGCAGTCACCCATTCAGGGGGTGGGAGCAGTACTTC. Combining the CDR3 with reference TRBV2 and TRBJ2-7 gives the whole variable domain EPEVTQTPSHQVTQMGQEVILRCVPISNHLYFYWYRQILGQKVEFLVSFYNNEISEKSEIFDDQFSVERPDGSNFTLKIRSTKLEDSAMYFCASSHPFRGWEQYFGPGTRLTVT.

This chain uses TRBV7-9 with TRBJ2-7; D is ambiguous. The ends were cut back, 5 bases at V and 0 bases at J, with 11 bases in the middle. The CDR3 consists of 14 residues. From germline, CDR1 is SEHNR and CDR2 FQNEAQ (reference sequence). The CDR3: CASSLGPISYEQYV. In nucleotides, the CDR3 is TGTGCCAGCAGCCTGGGCCCTATCTCCTACGAGCAGTACGTC.

The sample holds a few counts of this clone. The chain employs TRBV5-1 and TRBJ2-5; 9 bases match TRBD2. Germline values: CDR1 SGHRS, CDR2 YFSETQ. V trimming: 4 bases; J trimming: 5 bases; junction bases outside the gene matches: 9. The CDR3 is 15 residues long. The CDR3 is CASSVKAGGMETQYF. CDR3 DNA sequence: TGCGCCAGCAGCGTCAAGGCGGGGGGGATGGAGACCCAGTACTTC. Based on the CDR3 plus reference TRBV5-1 and TRBJ2-5, the full variable domain is KAGVTQTPRYLIKTRGQQVTLSCSPISGHRSVSWYQQTPGQGLQFLFEYFSETQRNKGNFPGRFSGRQFSNSRSEMNVSTLELGDSALYLCASSVKAGGMETQYFGPGTRLLVL.